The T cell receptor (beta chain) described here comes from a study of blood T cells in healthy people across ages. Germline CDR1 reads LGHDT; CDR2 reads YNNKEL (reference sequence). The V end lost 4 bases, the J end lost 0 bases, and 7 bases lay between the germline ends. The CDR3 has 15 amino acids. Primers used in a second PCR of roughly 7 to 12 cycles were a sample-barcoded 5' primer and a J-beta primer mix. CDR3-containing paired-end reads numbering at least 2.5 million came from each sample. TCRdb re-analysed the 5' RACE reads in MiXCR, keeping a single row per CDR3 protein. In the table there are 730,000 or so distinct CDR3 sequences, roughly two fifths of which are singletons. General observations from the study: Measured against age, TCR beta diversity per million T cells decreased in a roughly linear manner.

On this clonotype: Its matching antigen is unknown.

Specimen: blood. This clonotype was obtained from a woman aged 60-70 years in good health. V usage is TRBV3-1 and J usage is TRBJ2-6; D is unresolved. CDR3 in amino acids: CASSLDCSGANVLTF. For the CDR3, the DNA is TGTGCCAGCAGCCTAGACTGCTCTGGGGCCAACGTCCTGACTTTC. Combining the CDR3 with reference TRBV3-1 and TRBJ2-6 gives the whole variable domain DTAVSQTPKYLVTQMGNDKSIKCEQNLGHDTMYWYKQDSKKFLKIMFSYNNKELIINETVPNRFSPKSPDKAHLNLHINSLELGDSAVYFCASSLDCSGANVLTFGAGSRLTVL.